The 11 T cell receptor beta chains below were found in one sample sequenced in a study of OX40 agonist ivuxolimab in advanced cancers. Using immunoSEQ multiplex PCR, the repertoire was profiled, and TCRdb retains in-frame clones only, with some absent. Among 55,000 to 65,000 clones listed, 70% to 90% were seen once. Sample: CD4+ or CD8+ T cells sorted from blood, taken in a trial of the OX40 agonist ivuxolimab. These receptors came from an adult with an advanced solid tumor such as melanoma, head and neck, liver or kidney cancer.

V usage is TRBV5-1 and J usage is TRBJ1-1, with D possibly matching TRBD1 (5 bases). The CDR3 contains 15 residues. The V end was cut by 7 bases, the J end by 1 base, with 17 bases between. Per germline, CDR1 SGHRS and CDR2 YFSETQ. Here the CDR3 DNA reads TGCGCCAGCGGCAATAAATCCGGGGGGAACACTGAAGCTTTCTTT. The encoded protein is CASGNKSGGNTEAFF.

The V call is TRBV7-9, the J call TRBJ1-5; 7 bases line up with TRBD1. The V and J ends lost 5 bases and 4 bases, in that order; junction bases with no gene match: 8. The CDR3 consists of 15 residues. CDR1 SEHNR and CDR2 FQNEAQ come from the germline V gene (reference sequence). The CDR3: CASSPDPGGNQPQHF. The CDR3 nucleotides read TGTGCCAGCAGCCCGGACCCAGGGGGGAATCAGCCCCAGCATTTT. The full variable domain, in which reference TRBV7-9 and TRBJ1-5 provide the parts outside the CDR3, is DTGVSQNPRHKITKRGQNVTFRCDPISEHNRLYWYRQTLGQGPEFLTYFQNEAQLEKSRLLSDRFSAERPKGSFSTLEIQRTEQGDSAMYLCASSPDPGGNQPQHFGDGTRLSIL.

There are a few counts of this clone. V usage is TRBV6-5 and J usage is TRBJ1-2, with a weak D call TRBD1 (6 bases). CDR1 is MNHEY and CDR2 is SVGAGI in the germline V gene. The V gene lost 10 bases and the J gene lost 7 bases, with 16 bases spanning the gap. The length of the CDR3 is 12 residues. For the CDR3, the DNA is TGTGCCATCTGGTACAGGGTCGGTGGCTACACCTTC. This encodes CAIWYRVGGYTF.

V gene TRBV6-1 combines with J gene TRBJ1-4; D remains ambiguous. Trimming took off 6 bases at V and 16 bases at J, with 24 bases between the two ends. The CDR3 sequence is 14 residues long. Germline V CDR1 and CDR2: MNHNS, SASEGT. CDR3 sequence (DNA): TGTGCCAGCAGCCCAGATCCTCTATTAGTGTGTCCGTTTTTT. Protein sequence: CASSPDPLLVCPFF.

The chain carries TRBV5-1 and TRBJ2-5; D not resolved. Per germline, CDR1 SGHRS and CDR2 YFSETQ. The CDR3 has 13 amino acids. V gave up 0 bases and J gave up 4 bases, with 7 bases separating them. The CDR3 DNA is TGCGCCAGCAGCTTGGTCGCAGGAGAGACCCAGTACTTC. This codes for CASSLVAGETQYF.

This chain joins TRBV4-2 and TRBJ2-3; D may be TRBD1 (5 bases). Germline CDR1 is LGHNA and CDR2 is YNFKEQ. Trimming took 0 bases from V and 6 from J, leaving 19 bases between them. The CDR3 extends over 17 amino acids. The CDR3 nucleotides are TGTGCCAGCAGCCAAGAGGGGCGGTTCGGGTCCTTGGATACGCAGTATTTT. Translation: CASSQEGRFGSLDTQYF.

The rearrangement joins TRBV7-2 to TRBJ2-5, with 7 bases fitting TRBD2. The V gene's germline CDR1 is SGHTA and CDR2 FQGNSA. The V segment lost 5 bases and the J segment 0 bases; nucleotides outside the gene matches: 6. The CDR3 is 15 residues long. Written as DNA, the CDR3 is TGTGCCAGCAGCCCTAGCGGCATGTACCAAGAGACCCAGTACTTC. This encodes CASSPSGMYQETQYF.

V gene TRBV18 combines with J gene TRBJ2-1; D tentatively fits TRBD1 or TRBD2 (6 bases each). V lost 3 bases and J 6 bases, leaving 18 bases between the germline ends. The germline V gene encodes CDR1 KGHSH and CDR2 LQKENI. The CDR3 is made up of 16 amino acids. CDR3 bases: TGTGCCAGCTCACCCTTTAAGGGGGGCGTGGTCAATGAGCAGTTCTTC. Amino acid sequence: CASSPFKGGVVNEQFF.

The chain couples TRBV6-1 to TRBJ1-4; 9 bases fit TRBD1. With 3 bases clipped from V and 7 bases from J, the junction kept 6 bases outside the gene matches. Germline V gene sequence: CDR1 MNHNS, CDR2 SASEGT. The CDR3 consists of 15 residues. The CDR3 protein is CASSDGQGPAEKLFF. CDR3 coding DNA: TGTGCCAGCAGTGATGGACAGGGGCCTGCTGAAAAACTGTTTTTT.

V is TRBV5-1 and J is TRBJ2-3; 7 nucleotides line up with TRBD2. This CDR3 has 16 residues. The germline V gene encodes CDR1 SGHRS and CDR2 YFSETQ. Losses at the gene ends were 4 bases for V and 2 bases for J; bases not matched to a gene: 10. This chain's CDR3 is CASSPGLVAYTDTQYF. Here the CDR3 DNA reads TGCGCCAGCAGCCCTGGACTAGTTGCCTACACAGATACGCAGTATTTT.

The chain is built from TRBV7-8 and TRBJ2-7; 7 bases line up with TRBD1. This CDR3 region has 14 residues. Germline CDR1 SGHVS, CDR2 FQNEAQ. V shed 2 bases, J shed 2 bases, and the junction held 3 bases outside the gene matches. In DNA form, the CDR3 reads TGTGCCAGCAGCTTACGGGACAGAGCCTACGAGCAGTACTTC. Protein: CASSLRDRAYEQYF.